Listed here are 14 T cell receptor beta chains from one sample, sequenced in a study of metastatic and nonmetastatic thyroid tumors. TCRdb re-called the PCR reads with MiXCR. The table lists about 64,000 clones, 16% of them singletons. All patients were treatment-naive before thyroid surgery. Material for sequencing was blood. The origin of the receptors is a male donor with papillary thyroid cancer or a benign thyroid nodule (not recorded which). Some clones in this sample may be carry-over from other donors' samples.

This clone was recorded many times. The rearrangement uses TRBV3-1 and TRBJ1-4; TRBD1 matches at 7 bases. V lost 4 bases to trimming and J lost 8 bases; unmatched junction nucleotides: 4. Germline V lookup: CDR1 LGHDT, CDR2 YNNKEL (reference sequence). This CDR3 region has 13 residues. The DNA for the CDR3 is TGTGCCAGCAGCCCAGGGGGTGAGGAAAAACTGTTTTTT. Translating gives CASSPGGEEKLFF.

Many counts were recorded for this clone. The chain employs TRBV27 and TRBJ1-4; 8 positions match TRBD1. Trimming cost V 5 bases and J 4 bases; bases outside gene matches: 6. The length of the CDR3 is 15 residues. The germline CDR1 and CDR2 sequences are MNHEY and SMNVEV (reference sequence). CDR3 sequence reads: CASSPRTGINEKLFF. As DNA, the CDR3 is TGTGCCAGCAGTCCACGGACAGGGATTAATGAAAAACTGTTTTTT.

This clone has at least ten counts. The chain uses TRBV6-2 or TRBV6-3 and TRBJ1-2; TRBD1 might be the D (5 bases). CDR1 MNHEY and CDR2 SVGEGT come from the germline V gene. The CDR3 is 14 amino acids. Trimming cost V 8 bases and J 3 bases, with 16 bases left between them. CDR3 protein: CASALQGFYYGYTF. Here the CDR3 DNA reads TGTGCCAGCGCCCTTCAGGGATTCTACTATGGCTACACCTTC.

This clone was counted at least ten times. This rearrangement joins TRBV6-6 to TRBJ2-2, with 8 bases fitting TRBD2. Per the germline V gene, CDR1 is MNHNY and CDR2 is SVGAGI (reference sequence). The length of the CDR3 is 17 residues. The ends lost 0 bases at V and 5 bases at J; junction bases unmatched: 8. In nucleotides, the CDR3 is TGTGCCAGCAGTTACTCGGGGAGGGCTAGCGGGACCGGGGAGCTGTTTTTT. Its protein product is CASSYSGRASGTGELFF.

Ten or more counts support this clone. The chain has TRBV19 and TRBJ2-2; 7 bases are a match to TRBD1. After removal of 6 bases from V and 4 bases from J, the junction contained 8 bases not matched to a gene. CDR1 is LNHDA, CDR2 SQIVND, per germline (reference sequence). The CDR3 is made up of 15 amino acids. CDR3 DNA sequence: TGTGCCAGTAGCCAGCAGACAGGGATCACCGGGGAGCTGTTTTTT. Protein product: CASSQQTGITGELFF.

This clone has a count of ten or more. Within the sample, other DNA sequences also encode this same CDR3. This chain joins TRBV10-3 and TRBJ2-2, with TRBD1 identical over 7 bases. The germline gives CDR1 ENHRY, CDR2 SYGVKD. The CDR3 covers 14 residues. V shed 2 bases and J 14 bases; nucleotides not matched to a gene: 11. The chain's CDR3 is CAISEPFRGQALFF. CDR3 nucleotides: TGTGCCATCAGTGAGCCGTTCAGAGGACAGGCCCTGTTTTTT.

This clone occurred many times. The genes are TRBV7-2 and TRBJ2-2; D possibly corresponds to TRBD2 (6 bases). Trimming shortened V by 1 base and J by 5 bases, and 11 bases separated the two germline ends. The germline V gene has CDR1 SGHTA and CDR2 FQGNSA. The CDR3 totals 15 residues. In nucleotides, the CDR3 is TGTGCCAGCAGCTTAGAACACGCGGGAACCGGGGAGCTGTTTTTT. Protein: CASSLEHAGTGELFF.

This clone was detected ten times or more. The J gene is TRBJ2-2, the V gene TRBV7-9; D possibly matches TRBD1 or TRBD2 (5 bases each). Germline V gives CDR1 SEHNR, CDR2 FQNEAQ (reference sequence). V lost 1 base, J lost 1 base, and 7 bases lay in between. The CDR3 length is 15 residues. The CDR3 DNA sequence: TGTGCCAGCAGCTTAGATGGGGGGAACACCGGGGAGCTGTTTTTT. It is translated as CASSLDGGNTGELFF.

The chain carries TRBV20-1 and TRBJ1-1, with D possibly being TRBD1 (6 bases). CDR3 length: 16 residues. Trimming shortened V by 0 bases and J by 7 bases, and 21 bases separated the two germline ends. Germline V gene lookup returns CDR1 DFQATT and CDR2 SNEGSKA (reference sequence). This CDR3 is CSARDFHQGTKNEAFF. The CDR3 coding sequence is TGCAGTGCTAGAGATTTTCATCAGGGGACGAAAAATGAAGCTTTCTTT.

This clone was seen at least ten times. The chain has TRBV10-1 and TRBJ2-7; 8 positions agree with TRBD1. J gave up 0 bases and V 8 bases, and 6 bases lay outside the gene matches. The length of the CDR3 is 14 residues. From germline, CDR1 is WNHNN and CDR2 SYGVQD (reference sequence). The CDR3 reads CASGRTGSSYEQYF. The CDR3 DNA reads TGCGCCAGCGGAAGGACAGGGTCCTCCTACGAGCAGTACTTC.

This clone was seen a handful of times. Compared with germline, one end of the junction differs, possibly owing to a read error. V gene TRBV2 combines with J gene TRBJ2-1, with 14 bases lining up with TRBD2. This CDR3 is built from 15 residues. Germline V gene data show CDR1 as SNHLY and CDR2 as FYNNEI. CDR3 nucleotides: TGTGCCATCAGTGGGACTAGCGGGAGAATCCACGAGCAGTTCTTC. This gives the protein CAISGTSGRIHEQFF.

About this clone itself: A read error may be the cause here, since a much bigger clone is one base away. In the same sample, other DNA sequences code for this CDR3. The V call is TRBV5-6, the J call TRBJ1-4; D not certain. The germline gives CDR1 SGHDT, CDR2 YYEEEE. This CDR3 contains 14 residues. V lost 0 bases to trimming and J lost 6 bases, with 9 bases between them. For the CDR3, the DNA is TGTGCCAGCAGCTTGGGAGGTATGGATGAAAAACTGTTTTTT. Translation: CASSLGGMDEKLFF.

Note on this clone: A much larger clonotype is one base distant, so this may be a read error. V is TRBV6-1 and J is TRBJ2-3; D is undetermined. V shed 4 bases and J shed 2 bases, with 10 bases lying between them. The CDR3 covers 14 residues. The germline V gene has CDR1 MNHNS and CDR2 SASEGT. CDR3 nucleotide sequence: TGTGCCAGCAGTGGTAGGGTCCTCACAGATACGCAGTATTTT. Encoded protein: CASSGRVLTDTQYF.

This clone was picked up many times. The V call is TRBV6-1, the J call TRBJ2-3; TRBD2 matches 8 bases. The length of the CDR3 is 15 residues. Germline V gene lookup returns CDR1 MNHNS and CDR2 SASEGT. Unmatched junction bases numbered 8, after V lost 6 bases and J lost 3 bases. The CDR3 region is CASSQSGGGTDTQYF. The CDR3, as DNA: TGTGCCAGCAGCCAAAGCGGGGGTGGAACAGATACGCAGTATTTT.